Sequencing of this T cell receptor beta chain was carried out in a study of cytomegalovirus exposure and HLA in healthy donors. The PCR made use of 60 Vbeta and 13 Jbeta primers. Clones were read by immunoSEQ multiplex PCR, and TCRdb kept only the in-frame ones, dropping some. The table lists under 150,000 clones, approximately 80% of them singletons. The germline gives CDR1 SNHLY, CDR2 FYNNEI. The CDR3 is 15 residues long. V lost 5 bases, J lost 2 bases, and 9 bases stayed unmatched. As for this clone: Its antigen remains unidentified.

Whole-study findings and limits: The majority of TCR sequences were rare, yet some public TCRs appeared in many donors. A likely sequencing artifact accounted for one observed cluster of highly shared sequence variants.

Sequences were obtained from PBMCs. This TCR derives from a male donor in good health and CMV-seronegative. The J gene is TRBJ2-7, the V gene TRBV2; TRBD1 aligns across 7 bases. Here the CDR3 DNA reads TGTGCCAGCAGTTCCCTATCGGGACAGACCTACGAGCAGTACTTC. This translates into CASSSLSGQTYEQYF.